Listed here are 13 T cell receptor beta chains from one sample, sequenced in a study of shared clonotypes between healthy human individuals (dated by TCRdb to between 2020 and 2021). Libraries were built with the immunoSEQ multiplex PCR assay. What TCRdb holds here is the immuneACCESS table cut down to in-frame rearrangements. Part of the clones is not present; checked against another copy, under half of the missing clones reflect an unresolved V gene, and the others are unexplained. The sample profile shows some 2,000,000 clones; approximately 94% of them were found once. The top ten clonotypes cover 0.13% of the sample. The sequenced sample was naive CD4+ T cells sorted from blood. Explained via the paper, the cell subset or site label denotes: CD45RA+ positively selected. The receptor set was obtained from a man younger than 35 in good health.

This chain links TRBV28 with TRBJ1-2; a weak D match, TRBD1 (6 bases). The CDR3 has 14 amino acids. V dropped 4 bases and J dropped 5 bases, with 14 bases sitting between them. Germline V gene lookup returns CDR1 MDHEN and CDR2 SYDVKM. Here the CDR3 DNA reads TGTGCCAGCAGTTATCTGGACAGTCAATATGGCTACACCTTC. This gives the protein CASSYLDSQYGYTF.

The J gene is TRBJ1-5, the V gene TRBV6-5, with 8 bases aligning to TRBD1. This CDR3 has 14 residues. The germline gives CDR1 MNHEY, CDR2 SVGAGI. Losses at the gene ends were 5 bases for V and 6 bases for J; bases not matched to a gene: 6. CDR3 in amino acids: CASSPTGASQPQHF. CDR3 in DNA: TGTGCCAGCAGTCCGACAGGGGCTTCTCAGCCCCAGCATTTT.

This clone has only one observation. The chain joins TRBV30 to TRBJ2-3, with D tentatively TRBD1 or TRBD2 (5 bases each). This CDR3 is 16 amino acids long. Between the trimmed V and J ends, which lost 0 bases and 5 bases, there was a span of 18 bases. Germline loops: CDR1 GTSNPN, CDR2 SVGIG (reference sequence). DNA for the CDR3: TGTGCCTGGAGTGTACTTGGGACGGCACGGGGAGATACGCAGTATTTT. Translation: CAWSVLGTARGDTQYF.

The chain couples TRBV25-1 to TRBJ1-5; TRBD1 agrees at 9 bases. Per the germline V gene, CDR1 is MGHDK and CDR2 is SYGVNS. The CDR3 sequence is 15 residues long. The ends lost 5 bases at V and 5 bases at J; junction bases unmatched: 7. CDR3 sequence: CASSKSGQGDQPQHF. CDR3 nucleotide sequence: TGTGCCAGCAGTAAGTCGGGACAGGGAGATCAGCCCCAGCATTTT. The variable domain in full, completed from reference TRBV25-1 and TRBJ1-5, reads EADIYQTPRYLVIGTGKKITLECSQTMGHDKMYWYQQDPGMELHLIHYSYGVNSTEKGDLSSESTVSRIRTEHFPLTLESARPSHTSQYLCASSKSGQGDQPQHFGDGTRLSIL.

The CDR3 sequence is CASSQVLRVGGDSPLHF. The DNA for the CDR3 is TGTGCCAGCAGCCAAGTCCTAAGGGTGGGGGGTGATTCACCCCTCCACTTT. The chain joins TRBV7-2 to TRBJ1-6; D might be TRBD1 (5 bases). Trimming shortened V by 5 bases and J by 8 bases, and 22 bases separated the two germline ends. The CDR3 spans 17 residues. The V gene's germline CDR1 is SGHTA and CDR2 FQGNSA.

The chain combines TRBV18 with TRBJ2-7; 7 bases fit TRBD1. CDR1 KGHSH and CDR2 LQKENI come from the germline V gene. The CDR3 extends over 14 amino acids. J was trimmed by 3 bases and V by 3 bases; bases with no gene match: 5. CDR3 in DNA: TGTGCCAGCTCACCTGTGGACAGGAACTACGAGCAGTACTTC. Amino acids: CASSPVDRNYEQYF.

Comments on this clone: Other DNA sequences in the sample encode the same CDR3. V usage is TRBV2 and J usage is TRBJ2-3; the D gene is possibly TRBD1 (6 bases). The germline CDR1 and CDR2 sequences are SNHLY and FYNNEI. The CDR3 is made up of 13 amino acids. The V and J ends lost 6 bases and 2 bases respectively, with 9 bases between them. The CDR3 loop reads CASSGQLTDTQYF. CDR3 bases: TGTGCCAGCAGCGGACAGCTCACAGATACGCAGTATTTT.

The chain couples TRBV2 to TRBJ1-1, with 9 bases lining up with TRBD1. Germline loops: CDR1 SNHLY, CDR2 FYNNEI. This CDR3 is built from 14 residues. The J segment lost 1 base and the V segment lost 5 bases, leaving 2 bases of the junction unmatched. This CDR3 reads CASSTGQGNTEAFF. The CDR3 coding sequence is TGTGCCAGCAGTACGGGACAGGGGAACACTGAAGCTTTCTTT.

The V gene is TRBV18, the J gene TRBJ2-5, with 8 bases lining up with TRBD2. With 3 bases clipped from V and 7 bases from J, the junction kept 4 bases outside the gene matches. The CDR3 has 13 residues. Per germline, CDR1 KGHSH and CDR2 LQKENI. CDR3 amino acids: CASSPTSEGTQYF. The CDR3 DNA sequence: TGTGCCAGCTCACCGACTAGCGAGGGGACCCAGTACTTC.

The V gene is TRBV2, the J gene TRBJ2-1, with 10 bases fitting TRBD2. With 2 bases clipped from V and 6 bases from J, the junction kept 4 bases outside the gene matches. Germline CDR1 SNHLY, CDR2 FYNNEI. This CDR3 has 15 residues. The DNA of the CDR3 is TGTGCCAGCAGTGAATTGGTAGCGGGGGGCAATGAGCAGTTCTTC. It translates to CASSELVAGGNEQFF. The entire variable domain, with the rest obtained from reference TRBV2 and TRBJ2-1, is as follows: EPEVTQTPSHQVTQMGQEVILRCVPISNHLYFYWYRQILGQKVEFLVSFYNNEISEKSEIFDDQFSVERPDGSNFTLKIRSTKLEDSAMYFCASSELVAGGNEQFFGPGTRLTVL.

This clone appeared a single time. V gene TRBV5-1 combines with J gene TRBJ2-5, with D perhaps being TRBD1 or TRBD2 (6 bases each). Per the germline V gene, CDR1 is SGHRS and CDR2 is YFSETQ. The V end lost 4 bases, the J end lost 4 bases, and 17 bases lay between the germline ends. CDR3 size: 15 residues. The CDR3 nucleotides are TGCGCCAGCAGCCCCCTGAGCGGAGGGGGAGAGACCCAGTACTTC. As protein: CASSPLSGGGETQYF.

V and J are TRBV5-1 and TRBJ1-4; D is perhaps TRBD1 (5 bases). The V end was cut by 4 bases, the J end by 0 bases, with 22 bases between. Germline values: CDR1 SGHRS, CDR2 YFSETQ. The CDR3 consists of 19 residues. DNA of the CDR3: TGCGCCAGCAGCCCGGCGGGAGGGGCCCTTAAGACAACTAATGAAAAACTGTTTTTT. This translates into CASSPAGGALKTTNEKLFF.

This clone appeared a single time. V gene TRBV18 combines with J gene TRBJ2-3, with 13 bases that match TRBD2. Germline loops: CDR1 KGHSH, CDR2 LQKENI. V lost 2 bases and J lost 3; bases outside the gene matches: 5. This CDR3 is built from 17 residues. The CDR3 DNA follows: TGTGCCAGCTCACCAGTAACTAGCGGGAGGGCAACAGATACGCAGTATTTT. This codes for CASSPVTSGRATDTQYF.